This T cell receptor beta chain was sequenced for a study of T-cell reconstitution after alpha-beta-depleted transplantation in children. The CDR3 spans 12 residues. The ends were cut back, 2 bases at V and 7 bases at J, with 10 bases in the middle. Germline assignment: CDR1 SGHRS and CDR2 YFSETQ. Overall study findings and caveats: The origin of alpha-beta T cells about two months after transplant was reportedly several hundred expanded graft clones. After one year, T-cell counts and TCRbeta diversity mostly came from new T cells.

As to this clonotype: Its specificity is not known.

Unique molecular identifiers featured in how the TCRbeta library was prepared. One entry per CDR3 protein results from TCRdb running MiXCR on the PCR reads. In the table there are about 980,000 distinct CDR3 sequences, roughly 29% of which are singletons. The sample was PBMCs, mostly from graft donor cells, taken 360 days after TCRalphabeta/CD19-depleted stem cell transplant. This TCR was sampled from a boy younger than two who had a stem cell transplant for SCID, so the T cells may come from the graft donor. The genes are TRBV5-1 and TRBJ2-7, with D possibly being TRBD1 (6 bases). The CDR3 loop reads CASSLSGTEQYF. CDR3 in DNA: TGCGCCAGCAGCTTATCCGGGACAGAGCAGTACTTC.